This T cell receptor (beta chain) was identified during a study of T-cell memory formation after mild COVID-19. The CDR3 spans 12 residues. Germline V CDR1 and CDR2: KGHDR, SFDVKD. Trimming cost V 10 bases and J 4 bases, with 12 bases left between them. Each CDR3 protein gets one entry after TCRdb re-called the 5' RACE reads with MiXCR. The sample has 500,000 to 550,000 distinct CDR3 sequences, about 20% seen once. The gene calls are TRBV24-1 and TRBJ1-2; no firm D call. The sequence derives from an adult woman who had mild COVID-19 (a few samples of this study predate the infection). Cell type and time point are not known. The sequencing sample was made of PBMCs or a T cell subset sorted from them (not recorded which). DNA for the CDR3: TGTGCCACGTCATCCCCAGTCTATGGCTACACCTTC. This codes for CATSSPVYGYTF.